This entry lists 16 T cell receptor beta chains sequenced from one sample in a study of blood T cell repertoires in COVID-19. Clones were sequenced by immunoSEQ multiplex PCR, and TCRdb holds only the in-frame ones, with some missing. The sample lists 300,000 or so clones; 85% to 90% were seen once. Sequences were obtained from PBMCs or T cells enriched from blood (not recorded which). Source of these receptors: a woman in her 50s who had been exposed to COVID-19.

This chain uses TRBV18 with TRBJ2-7, with 8 bases identical to TRBD2. The germline V gene has CDR1 KGHSH and CDR2 LQKENI. With 4 bases clipped from V and 7 bases from J, the junction kept 18 bases outside the gene matches. The CDR3 is 17 residues long. Written as DNA, the CDR3 is TGTGCCAGCTCACGCAGCACGAGCGGGGGCACGGAGTGGGAGCAGTACTTC. Encoded protein: CASSRSTSGGTEWEQYF.

The chain joins TRBV6-4 to TRBJ2-1; TRBD1 matches 8 bases. Germline V gene data show CDR1 as MRHNA and CDR2 as SNTAGT. The CDR3 contains 14 residues. This CDR3 reads CEGVNRGTYNEQFF. As DNA, the CDR3 is TGTGAAGGGGTGAACAGGGGGACTTACAATGAGCAGTTCTTC.

The chain couples TRBV5-6 to TRBJ1-3; D is undetermined. Germline CDR1 reads SGHDT; CDR2 reads YYEEEE. The CDR3 is made up of 14 amino acids. Trimming took off 4 bases at V and 0 bases at J, with 8 bases between the two ends. The CDR3 DNA reads TGTGCCAGCAGCCCTAGACCCTCTGGAAACACCATATATTTT. Translated, it gives CASSPRPSGNTIYF.

The rearrangement joins TRBV10-2 to TRBJ2-4; the match to TRBD2 covers 11 bases. Germline V gene sequence: CDR1 WSHSY, CDR2 SAAADI. The junction had 10 bases not matched to a gene; V was cut back by 3 bases and J by 15 bases. This CDR3 has 14 amino acids. The DNA of the CDR3 is TGCGCCAGCAGTGAAGCTTCTAGCGGGGGGTTAAGGTACTTC. It encodes CASSEASSGGLRYF.

This clone was observed a single time. V gene TRBV27 combines with J gene TRBJ2-2, with TRBD1 identical over 10 bases. This CDR3 region has 15 residues. The junction had 7 bases not matched to a gene; V was cut back by 6 bases and J by 6 bases. The germline gives CDR1 MNHEY, CDR2 SMNVEV (reference sequence). The CDR3 loop reads CASSHRDRGSGELFF. CDR3 coding DNA: TGTGCCAGCAGCCACCGGGACAGGGGTTCCGGGGAGCTGTTTTTT.

The chain employs TRBV12-3 or TRBV12-4 and TRBJ1-2; a weak D match, TRBD1 (6 bases). The V end lost 6 bases, the J end lost 7 bases, and 15 bases lay between the germline ends. The CDR3 is 13 amino acids. The CDR3: CASSRGAGAGYTF. CDR3 DNA: TGTGCCAGCAGCCGAGGGGCAGGGGCTGGCTACACCTTC.

The chain couples TRBV6-1 to TRBJ1-6; no clear D. V lost 3 bases to trimming and J lost 8 bases, with 14 bases between them. There are 15 residues in the CDR3. Germline V gives CDR1 MNHNS, CDR2 SASEGT. The CDR3 protein is CASSEARQDYSPLHF. The CDR3 nucleotides are TGTGCCAGCAGTGAGGCCCGCCAGGACTATTCACCCCTCCACTTT.

The rearrangement uses TRBV13 and TRBJ1-2, with unresolved D. The CDR3 length is 17 residues. V was shortened by 2 bases and J by 7 bases, with 23 bases between the two germline ends. Germline CDR1 reads PRHDT; CDR2 reads FYEKMQ (reference sequence). The CDR3 DNA reads as TGTGCCAGCAGCTTAAGGATGGAGGGAAGGGCCGGGCGTGGCTACACCTTC. Its translation: CASSLRMEGRAGRGYTF.

This sequence joins TRBV5-5 and TRBJ1-1; D is unresolved. The germline CDR1 and CDR2 sequences are SGHKS and YYEKEE (reference sequence). This CDR3 contains 15 residues. Trimming removed 2 bases from V and 0 bases from J, with 11 bases in between. The CDR3 sequence is CASSFQISMNTEAFF. CDR3 nucleotides: TGTGCCAGCAGCTTTCAGATTTCCATGAACACTGAAGCTTTCTTT.

This clone was picked up one time. The J gene is TRBJ1-5, the V gene TRBV20-1, with 9 bases aligning to TRBD1. The CDR3 sequence is 16 residues long. Germline trimming cut 3 bases from V and 4 bases from J; bases unmatched to any gene: 10. The germline gives CDR1 DFQATT, CDR2 SNEGSKA (reference sequence). CDR3 protein: CSASPGTGTRNQPQHF. The CDR3 DNA sequence: TGCAGTGCTAGTCCCGGGACAGGGACGAGGAATCAGCCCCAGCATTTT.

The J gene is TRBJ1-2, the V gene TRBV25-1; 10 bases align to TRBD1. With V trimmed by 3 bases and J by 3 bases, 4 bases remained unmatched. The CDR3 consists of 15 residues. Germline V CDR1 and CDR2: MGHDK, SYGVNS. The CDR3 loop reads CASSESTGGDYGYTF. The CDR3 bases are TGTGCCAGCAGTGAGTCGACAGGGGGCGACTATGGCTACACCTTC.

The chain couples TRBV27 to TRBJ2-3, with TRBD2 identical over 8 bases. J lost 1 base, V lost 6 bases, and 9 bases had no gene match. From germline, CDR1 is MNHEY and CDR2 SMNVEV (reference sequence). This CDR3 is 16 amino acids long. CDR3 protein: CASSLRAGGGTDTQYF. CDR3 nucleotides: TGTGCCAGCAGCTTAAGGGCGGGGGGAGGCACAGATACGCAGTATTTT.

The CDR3 sequence is CASSLSVSGANVLTF. CDR3 DNA sequence: TGTGCCAGCAGCTTGTCGGTCTCTGGGGCCAACGTCCTGACTTTC. The J gene is TRBJ2-6, the V gene TRBV5-8; D is ambiguous. V lost 1 base and J lost 0, with 5 bases in between. This CDR3 has 15 residues. The germline gives CDR1 SGHTS, CDR2 YDEGEE.

The chain joins TRBV5-1 to TRBJ1-1, with D maybe TRBD1 (5 bases). CDR3 size: 15 residues. Trimming shortened V by 0 bases and J by 1 base, and 10 bases separated the two germline ends. CDR1 is SGHRS, CDR2 YFSETQ, per germline. CDR3 bases: TGCGCCAGCAGCTTGGAGGGGATCCCGAACACTGAAGCTTTCTTT. Translation: CASSLEGIPNTEAFF.

The rearrangement uses TRBV27 and TRBJ2-2, with D perhaps TRBD2 (5 bases). The V and J ends lost 3 bases and 4 bases respectively, with 12 bases between them. Germline loops: CDR1 MNHEY, CDR2 SMNVEV (reference sequence). The CDR3 covers 15 residues. CDR3 sequence (DNA): TGTGCCAGCAGTTTGCGGGCGGATATCACCGGGGAGCTGTTTTTT. Its protein is CASSLRADITGELFF.

The chain has TRBV6-5 and TRBJ2-1; perhaps TRBD1 as D (6 bases). This CDR3 region has 15 residues. The V and J ends lost 6 bases and 1 base respectively, with 13 bases between them. Germline loops: CDR1 MNHEY, CDR2 SVGAGI. This chain's CDR3 is CASSSGQSSYNEQFF. The DNA of the CDR3 is TGTGCCAGCAGCTCAGGACAGTCTTCCTACAATGAGCAGTTCTTC.